There are a few counts of the clone carrying this T cell receptor beta chain. What it binds is not known. The data were obtained in a study of cytomegalovirus exposure and HLA in healthy donors. Study-level information: Most donors, 81% of more than 300 genotyped, fell in the Caucasian-associated ancestry cluster. General study findings and limits: In an earlier analysis, most TCR beta V segments were productive about 87% or about 30% of the time. Reports state that TCR beta sequences accurately predicted most subjects' HLA-A and HLA-B alleles. The authors later linked a missense DCLRE1C variant to TCR beta V- and J-gene trimming.

The CDR3 totals 16 residues. With V trimmed by 5 bases and J by 3 bases, 9 bases remained unmatched. Germline V lookup: CDR1 KGHSH, CDR2 LQKENI. The PCR used 60 Vbeta and 13 Jbeta primers. Generated by immunoSEQ multiplex PCR, the TCRdb table keeps only in-frame clones and is missing some. This table has about 160,000 clones, around four fifths appearing once. This sequence was found in a man aged 45 to 65 in good health and CMV-seropositive. The chain combines TRBV18 with TRBJ1-5; 8 positions agree with TRBD1. Sequencing input: PBMCs. The chain's CDR3 is CASSEGGQEYNQPQHF. As DNA, the CDR3 is TGTGCCAGCTCAGAGGGGGGACAGGAGTACAATCAGCCCCAGCATTTT. Supplemented by reference TRBV18 and TRBJ1-5, the full variable domain reads NAGVMQNPRHLVRRRGQEARLRCSPMKGHSHVYWYRQLPEEGLKFMVYLQKENIIDESGMPKERFSAEFPKEGPSILRIQQVVRGDSAAYFCASSEGGQEYNQPQHFGDGTRLSIL.